The table lists the clone carrying this TCR beta chain with many counts. The antigen is not known. V lost 6 bases to trimming and J lost 2 bases; unmatched junction nucleotides: 1. The CDR3 contains 14 residues. Regarding time point: sample taken at primary tumor resection. Whole RNA, which was extracted from tumor, nontumor lung tissue or frozen PBMC, was sequenced without any cell sorting. The sample belongs to a study of spatial heterogeneity in lung cancer. Study outcomes and limitations: Circulating ubiquitous expanded tumor TCRs were observed more frequently at resection than at follow-up.

MiXCR, run by TCRdb on the 5' RACE reads, gives a single entry per CDR3 protein. The sample has more than 60,000 distinct CDR3 sequences, 8% seen once; the top ten hold approximately 6.3%. The sample consisted of PBMCs, taken at surgery. The rearrangement uses TRBV12-3 or TRBV12-4 and TRBJ1-5, with 10 bases that match TRBD1. The clonotype was recovered from a male donor with early-stage non-small cell lung cancer. The CDR3 DNA sequence: TGTGCCAGCAGCGGGACAGGGGGCAATCAGCCCCAGCATTTT. Protein: CASSGTGGNQPQHF.